The rows below give T cell receptor beta chains drawn from one sample of a study of shared clonotypes between healthy human individuals. Produced via immunoSEQ multiplex PCR; TCRdb's table is partial and in-frame only. The data contain roughly 1,500,000 clones, just under 99% of them seen just once; the ten biggest clones take up approximately 0.4%. Sequencing input: naive CD4+ T cells sorted from blood. Receptors were obtained from a man aged 25-45 years in good health. Each CDR3 is given with its conserved first and last residue. The D gene is left open where the match is weak. Rows give clone size only sometimes, using once, few, many, or a class for an expanded clone.

J,V,size,D,CDR3,DNA
TRBJ2-2,TRBV10-3,.,.,CAISTVEGQGGELFF,TGTGCCATCAGCACCGTGGAGGGCCAAGGCGGGGAGCTGTTTTTT
TRBJ1-1,TRBV5-1,.,TRBD1,CASSIRDRFLGTEAFF,TGCGCCAGCAGCATCCGGGACAGATTTTTAGGGACTGAAGCTTTCTTT
TRBJ2-5,TRBV7-2,.,.,CASSLWGTEETQYF,TGTGCCAGCAGCTTATGGGGCACCGAGGAGACCCAGTACTTC
TRBJ1-2,TRBV2,.,.,CASSGGAGGYTF,TGTGCCAGCAGCGGTGGGGCAGGTGGCTACACCTTC
TRBJ2-1,TRBV9,.,.,CASSEQRPGIGNEQFF,TGTGCCAGCAGCGAACAACGACCTGGGATTGGCAATGAGCAGTTCTTC
TRBJ2-7,TRBV6-6,.,.,CASSYSGRLEQYF,TGTGCCAGCAGTTATTCAGGGAGGCTAGAGCAGTACTTC
TRBJ2-3,TRBV10-3,.,TRBD2,CAISESTSGRYTQYF,TGTGCCATCAGTGAGTCGACTAGCGGGAGATATACGCAGTATTTT
TRBJ1-2,TRBV6-1,.,.,CASSEYRVSYNGYTF,TGTGCCAGCAGTGAATATAGGGTTTCGTATAATGGCTACACCTTC
TRBJ2-7,TRBV5-8,.,TRBD1,CASSLRSGTAIGEQYF,TGTGCCAGCAGCTTGCGCTCCGGGACAGCGATCGGGGAGCAGTACTTC
TRBJ2-5,TRBV5-1,once,.,CASSPRGQGETQYF,TGCGCCAGCAGCCCCCGCGGGCAGGGGGAGACCCAGTACTTC
TRBJ2-3,TRBV29-1,.,TRBD2,CSVVGVSGRTSSTDTQYF,TGCAGCGTGGTTGGGGTTAGCGGGAGGACCTCCAGCACAGATACGCAGTATTTT
TRBJ2-7,TRBV18,.,.,CASSPTRGSSNYEQYF,TGTGCCAGCTCCCCGACCAGGGGCTCCTCAAACTACGAGCAGTACTTC
TRBJ2-3,TRBV28,once,TRBD1,CASSDPLTWTGGIDTQYF,TGTGCCAGCAGTGATCCCCTAACTTGGACAGGGGGCATAGATACGCAGTATTTT
TRBJ1-3,TRBV7-9,.,.,CASSLLIGLEGRSGNTIYF,TGTGCCAGCAGCTTACTTATTGGGTTGGAAGGGCGTTCTGGAAACACCATATATTTT
TRBJ2-2,TRBV18,.,.,CASSQAKQNTGELFF,TGTGCCAGCTCACAGGCCAAACAGAACACCGGGGAGCTGTTTTTT
TRBJ2-7,TRBV7-2,.,.,CASSPTMRSSYEQYF,TGTGCCAGCAGCCCCACCATGAGGAGCTCCTACGAGCAGTACTTC
TRBJ2-1,TRBV11-3,.,TRBD1,CASSSRGTDNEQFF,TGTGCCAGCAGCTCGAGGGGGACAGACAATGAGCAGTTCTTC
TRBJ2-5,TRBV6-5,.,.,CASGPSNAAQYF,TGTGCCAGCGGTCCCTCTAACGCGGCCCAGTACTTC
TRBJ2-7,TRBV5-4,.,TRBD1,CASRLDRALGEQYF,TGTGCCAGCAGACTAGACAGGGCCTTAGGGGAGCAGTACTTC
TRBJ2-5,TRBV6-1,.,.,CASTIGEWETQYF,TGTGCCAGCACCATCGGGGAGTGGGAGACCCAGTACTTC
TRBJ1-1,TRBV15,once,TRBD1,CATSRKRTGAAFF,TGTGCCACCAGCAGAAAGAGGACAGGAGCAGCTTTCTTT
TRBJ2-7,TRBV4-1,.,TRBD2,CASSQPGLAGEFPPYEQYF,TGCGCCAGCAGCCAGCCGGGACTAGCGGGAGAGTTCCCCCCCTACGAGCAGTACTTC
TRBJ2-1,TRBV27,.,TRBD2,CATRLAGNYNEQFF,TGTGCCACCAGACTAGCGGGAAACTACAATGAGCAGTTCTTC
TRBJ1-3,TRBV6-6,.,.,CASSQAGNTIYF,TGTGCCAGCAGTCAAGCGGGAAACACCATATATTTT
TRBJ2-7,TRBV6-1,.,.,CATIGDRTYSYEQYF,TGTGCCACAATAGGCGACAGGACCTACTCCTACGAGCAGTACTTC
TRBJ2-5,TRBV18,.,.,CASSPPWGKETQYF,TGTGCCAGCTCACCACCGTGGGGGAAGGAGACCCAGTACTTC
TRBJ2-1,TRBV9,.,.,CASSYGGLNSEQFF,TGTGCCAGCAGCTACGGGGGGCTGAACAGTGAGCAGTTCTTC
TRBJ2-7,TRBV18,.,.,CASSQGRLIATYEQYF,TGTGCCAGCTCACAGGGCAGGCTCATAGCAACCTACGAGCAGTACTTC
TRBJ1-2,TRBV5-6,.,.,CASSRDIHSITNYGYTF,TGTGCCAGCAGTCGGGACATACACTCAATAACTAACTATGGCTACACCTTC
TRBJ1-1,TRBV5-1,.,TRBD1,CASSSRDSRSGTEAFF,TGCGCCAGCAGCAGCCGGGACAGCAGGTCGGGCACTGAAGCTTTCTTT
TRBJ2-7,TRBV27,once,.,CASSPTALFGRTTYEQYF,TGTGCCAGCAGTCCGACAGCCCTCTTCGGACGTACGACCTACGAGCAGTACTTC
TRBJ2-2,TRBV5-1,once,.,CASSTYLGRTNTGELFF,TGCGCCAGCAGCACATATTTGGGCAGGACCAACACCGGGGAGCTGTTTTTT
TRBJ2-1,TRBV28,.,.,CASSLGGTTYNEQFF,TGTGCCAGCAGTTTGGGGGGGACAACTTACAATGAGCAGTTCTTC
TRBJ1-1,TRBV7-2,.,.,CASSLAIRAFF,TGTGCCAGCAGCTTAGCAATTCGGGCTTTCTTT
TRBJ2-5,TRBV30,.,.,CAWTQAIQETQYF,TGTGCCTGGACACAGGCGATCCAAGAGACCCAGTACTTC
TRBJ2-7,TRBV30,.,.,CAWSGHGLGEQYF,TGTGCCTGGAGTGGACACGGACTGGGGGAGCAGTACTTC
TRBJ1-2,TRBV27,.,TRBD1,CASSLRGTAASLPSGYTF,TGTGCCAGCAGTTTACGAGGGACAGCCGCTTCGCTTCCTTCTGGCTACACCTTC
TRBJ1-4,TRBV7-2,.,TRBD1,CASSLGTGGGREKLFF,TGTGCCAGCAGCTTAGGGACAGGGGGTGGCCGTGAAAAACTGTTTTTT
TRBJ2-6,TRBV2,.,TRBD2,CASRGLAGRSGANVLTF,TGTGCCAGCAGGGGACTAGCGGGTCGCTCTGGGGCCAACGTCCTGACTTTC
TRBJ2-3,TRBV2,.,TRBD2,CASRETSGSADTQYF,TGTGCCAGCAGGGAGACTAGCGGGAGCGCAGATACGCAGTATTTT
TRBJ2-2,TRBV7-2,once,.,CASSPHAGSANTGELFF,TGTGCCAGCAGCCCCCATGCCGGCAGTGCGAACACCGGGGAGCTGTTTTTT
TRBJ2-2,TRBV9,once,.,CASSVVDGGGTGELFF,TGTGCCAGCAGCGTAGTCGACGGAGGGGGCACCGGGGAGCTGTTTTTT
TRBJ2-7,TRBV28,.,TRBD2,CASRTTSGLIHEQYF,TGTGCCAGCAGGACAACTAGCGGCCTCATCCACGAGCAGTACTTC
TRBJ2-7,TRBV28,.,.,CASKIGVVSYEQYF,TGTGCCAGCAAGATAGGGGTGGTCTCCTACGAGCAGTACTTC
TRBJ2-3,TRBV28,.,.,CASRGLTRIGTDTQYF,TGTGCCAGCAGGGGCCTAACTAGGATAGGTACAGATACGCAGTATTTT
TRBJ1-4,TRBV5-1,.,TRBD1,CASSVTGTGHPGNEKLFF,TGCGCCAGCAGCGTCACCGGGACAGGTCATCCGGGTAATGAAAAACTGTTTTTT
TRBJ2-3,TRBV4-1,.,.,CASTFTRGTDTQYF,TGCGCCAGCACATTTACCCGCGGCACAGATACGCAGTATTTT
TRBJ2-7,TRBV5-4,.,.,CASSFIAAGSTYEQYF,TGTGCCAGCAGCTTTATCGCGGCGGGATCCACCTACGAGCAGTACTTC
TRBJ2-1,TRBV15,.,.,CATSRMDLGMTYNEQFF,TGTGCCACCAGCAGGATGGATCTGGGCATGACCTACAATGAGCAGTTCTTC
TRBJ2-7,TRBV5-6,.,TRBD2,CASSLLAAYEQYF,TGTGCCAGCAGCTTACTAGCGGCCTACGAGCAGTACTTC
TRBJ2-1,TRBV7-2,.,TRBD2,CASSSGTSGSRQFF,TGTGCCAGCAGCTCCGGGACTAGCGGGAGTCGGCAGTTCTTC
TRBJ2-1,TRBV5-5,.,.,CASSFGWTLGEQFF,TGTGCCAGCAGCTTCGGCTGGACGCTAGGAGAGCAGTTCTTC
TRBJ2-3,TRBV25-1,once,.,CASSELLIGDTQYF,TGTGCCAGCAGTGAATTGCTAATCGGAGATACGCAGTATTTT
TRBJ2-7,TRBV6-1,.,.,CASRGTSYEQYF,TGTGCCAGCAGGGGCACCTCCTACGAGCAGTACTTC
TRBJ2-1,TRBV5-1,.,TRBD1,CASSLVVRGLNEQFF,TGCGCCAGCAGCTTGGTTGTCAGGGGGCTTAATGAGCAGTTCTTC